The sequence of this T cell receptor beta chain was determined in a study of blood T cell repertoires in COVID-19. Study background: Nucleic acid was either cDNA or gDNA, and it came from T cells, B-cell-depleted T cells, or PBMCs.

Using immunoSEQ multiplex PCR, the repertoire was profiled, and TCRdb retains in-frame clones only, with some absent. Here the sample spans approximately 250,000 clones, more than 85% being singletons. People in the exposed group encountered a COVID-19 case within 2 weeks before entering the study. This TCR derives from a man aged 40-49 years who had been exposed to COVID-19. Sequencing input: PBMCs or T cells enriched from blood (not recorded which).

CDR3 DNA sequence: TGTGCCAGCAGCCCAAGTGGGCCATCCTACGAGCAGTACTTC. The encoded protein is CASSPSGPSYEQYF. The chain has TRBV9 and TRBJ2-7; no reliable D call. Trimming pared 4 bases from V and 1 base from J, leaving 12 bases between. Germline loops: CDR1 SGDLS, CDR2 YYNGEE. This CDR3 contains 14 residues.